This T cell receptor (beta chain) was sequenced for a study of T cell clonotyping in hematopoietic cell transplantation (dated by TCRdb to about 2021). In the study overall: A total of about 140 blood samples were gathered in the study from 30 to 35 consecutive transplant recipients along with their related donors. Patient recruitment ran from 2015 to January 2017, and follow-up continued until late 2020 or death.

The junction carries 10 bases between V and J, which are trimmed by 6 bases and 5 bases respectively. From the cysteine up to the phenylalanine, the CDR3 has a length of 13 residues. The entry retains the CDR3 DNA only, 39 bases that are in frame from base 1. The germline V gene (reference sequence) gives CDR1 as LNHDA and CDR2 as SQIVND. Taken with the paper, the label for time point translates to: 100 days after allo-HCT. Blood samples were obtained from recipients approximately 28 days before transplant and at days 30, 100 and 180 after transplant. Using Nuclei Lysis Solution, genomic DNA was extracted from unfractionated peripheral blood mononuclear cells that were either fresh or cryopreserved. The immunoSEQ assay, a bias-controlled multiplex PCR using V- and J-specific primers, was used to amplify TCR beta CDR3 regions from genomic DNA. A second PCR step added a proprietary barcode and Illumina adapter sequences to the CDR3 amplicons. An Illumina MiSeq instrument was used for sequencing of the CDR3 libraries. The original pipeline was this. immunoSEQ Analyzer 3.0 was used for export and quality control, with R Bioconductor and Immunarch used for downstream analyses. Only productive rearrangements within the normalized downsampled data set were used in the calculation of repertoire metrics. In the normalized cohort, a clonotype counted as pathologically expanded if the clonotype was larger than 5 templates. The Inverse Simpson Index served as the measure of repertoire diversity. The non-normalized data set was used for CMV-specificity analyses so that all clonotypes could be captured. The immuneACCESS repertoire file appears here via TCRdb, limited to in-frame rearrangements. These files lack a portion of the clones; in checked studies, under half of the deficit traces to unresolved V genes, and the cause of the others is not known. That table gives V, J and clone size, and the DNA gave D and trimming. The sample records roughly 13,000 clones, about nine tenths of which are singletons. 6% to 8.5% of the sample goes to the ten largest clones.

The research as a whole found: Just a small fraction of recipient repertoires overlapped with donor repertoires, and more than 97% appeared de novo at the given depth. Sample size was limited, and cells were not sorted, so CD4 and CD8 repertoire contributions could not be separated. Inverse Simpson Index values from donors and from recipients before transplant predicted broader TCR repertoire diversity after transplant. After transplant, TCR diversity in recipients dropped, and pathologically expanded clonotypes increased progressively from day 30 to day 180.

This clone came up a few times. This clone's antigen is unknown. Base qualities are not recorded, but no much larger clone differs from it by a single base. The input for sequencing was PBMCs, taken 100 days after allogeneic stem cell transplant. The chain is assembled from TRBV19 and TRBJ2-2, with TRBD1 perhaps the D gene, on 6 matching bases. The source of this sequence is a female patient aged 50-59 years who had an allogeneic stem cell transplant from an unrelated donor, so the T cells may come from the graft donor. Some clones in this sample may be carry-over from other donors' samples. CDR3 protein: CASSQQGTGELFF. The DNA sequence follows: TGTGCCAGTAGCCAACAGGGTACCGGGGAGCTGTTTTTT.